The 30 T cell receptor beta chains below come from one sample, sequenced in a study of T cell responses to AZD1222 COVID-19 vaccine. Data came from immunoSEQ multiplex PCR; TCRdb stores just in-frame clones and leaves some out. The sample has 100,000 to 150,000 clones, approximately 90% seen once. This sample comprised peripheral blood, obtained 28 days after the second AZD1222 dose. The receptors originated from an adult who received the AZD1222 COVID-19 vaccine.

This clone was seen just once. This chain joins TRBV9 and TRBJ1-4, with D unclear. V lost 2 bases and J 8 bases, leaving 10 bases between the germline ends. This CDR3 contains 13 residues. Germline V gene sequence: CDR1 SGDLS, CDR2 YYNGEE. Written as DNA, the CDR3 is TGTGCCAGCAGCGTTGGGCAACGGGAAAAACTGTTTTTT. Protein: CASSVGQREKLFF.

This chain connects TRBV4-3 to TRBJ2-5, with D unresolved. CDR1 LGHNA and CDR2 YSLEER come from the germline V gene. Trimming took off 0 bases at V and 3 bases at J, with 11 bases between the two ends. This CDR3 is built from 15 residues. The chain's CDR3 is CASSQELRTEETQYF. The CDR3 DNA follows: TGCGCCAGCAGCCAAGAATTGAGGACCGAAGAGACCCAGTACTTC.

CDR3 nucleotides: TGTGCCTGGAGTCCCCCGGGACAGAACTATGGCTACACCTTC. Protein product: CAWSPPGQNYGYTF. The chain couples TRBV30 to TRBJ1-2; 7 nucleotides line up with TRBD1. The trim removed 2 bases at V and 2 bases at J, leaving 5 bases unmatched. CDR1 is GTSNPN, CDR2 SVGIG, per germline (reference sequence). This CDR3 is built from 14 residues.

A remark on this clone: The identical CDR3 is also encoded by other nucleotide sequences in the sample. This chain connects TRBV19 to TRBJ1-3; 8 positions match TRBD1. This CDR3 region has 15 residues. The V and J ends lost 6 bases and 0 bases, in that order; junction bases with no gene match: 4. In germline, CDR1 is LNHDA, CDR2 SQIVND (reference sequence). CDR3 in amino acids: CASRDRGPSGNTIYF. The CDR3 coding sequence is TGTGCCAGTAGAGACAGGGGACCCTCTGGAAACACCATATATTTT.

V usage is TRBV28 and J usage is TRBJ1-5; D perhaps matches TRBD1 (5 bases). Trimming shortened V by 3 bases and J by 4 bases, and 13 bases separated the two germline ends. The CDR3 is made up of 15 amino acids. Germline values: CDR1 MDHEN, CDR2 SYDVKM. This CDR3 is CASSFWGRKNQPQHF. The CDR3 coding sequence is TGTGCCAGCAGTTTTTGGGGCCGTAAAAATCAGCCCCAGCATTTT. Filled out from reference TRBV28 and TRBJ1-5, the complete variable domain reads DVKVTQSSRYLVKRTGEKVFLECVQDMDHENMFWYRQDPGLGLRLIYFSYDVKMKEKGDIPEGYSVSREKKERFSLILESASTNQTSMYLCASSFWGRKNQPQHFGDGTRLSIL.

The chain has TRBV7-2 and TRBJ2-2, with 9 bases lining up with TRBD1. The CDR3 is 15 amino acids. V trimming: 5 bases; J trimming: 6 bases; junction bases outside the gene matches: 7. Germline V gives CDR1 SGHTA, CDR2 FQGNSA. CDR3 protein: CASSPSRQGAGELFF. CDR3 bases: TGTGCCAGCAGCCCATCCCGACAGGGGGCCGGGGAGCTGTTTTTT. Full variable domain (outside the CDR3, taken from reference TRBV7-2 and TRBJ2-2): GAGVSQSPSNKVTEKGKDVELRCDPISGHTALYWYRQSLGQGLEFLIYFQGNSAPDKSGLPSDRFSAERTGGSVSTLTIQRTQQEDSAVYLCASSPSRQGAGELFFGEGSRLTVL.

The rearrangement links TRBV27 to TRBJ2-2; D is perhaps TRBD1 (6 bases). Germline V gives CDR1 MNHEY, CDR2 SMNVEV (reference sequence). V lost 11 bases to trimming and J lost 6 bases, with 16 bases between them. This CDR3 comprises 13 residues. CDR3 in amino acids: CAVKGVGPGELFF. The CDR3 region has the DNA TGTGCCGTCAAGGGGGTTGGTCCCGGGGAGCTGTTTTTT.

The rearrangement links TRBV12-3 or TRBV12-4 to TRBJ1-1; D uncertain. CDR3 length: 12 amino acids. Deletions cut 0 bases from V and 4 bases from J, with 3 bases between. The CDR3, as DNA: TGTGCCAGCAGTTTAGCGTTCACTGAAGCTTTCTTT. Amino acid sequence: CASSLAFTEAFF.

This chain connects TRBV6-5 to TRBJ2-3, with 7 bases lining up with TRBD1. The CDR3 is made up of 15 amino acids. CDR1 MNHEY and CDR2 SVGAGI come from the germline V gene. The junction had 9 bases not matched to a gene; V was cut back by 7 bases and J by 2 bases. The CDR3 here is CASIRDSIPTDTQYF. In nucleotides, the CDR3 is TGTGCCAGCATCCGGGACAGCATACCCACAGATACGCAGTATTTT.

The chain is built from TRBV30 and TRBJ1-1, with D possibly TRBD1 on 6 matching bases. The CDR3 consists of 13 residues. The germline V gene has CDR1 GTSNPN and CDR2 SVGIG (reference sequence). V was shortened by 0 bases and J by 5 bases, with 10 bases between the two germline ends. CDR3 loop: CAWSVGGWTEAFF. In DNA form, the CDR3 reads TGTGCCTGGAGTGTAGGGGGTTGGACTGAAGCTTTCTTT. The full variable domain, completed using reference TRBV30 and TRBJ1-1, is SQTIHQWPATLVQPVGSPLSLECTVEGTSNPNLYWYRQAAGRGLQLLFYSVGIGQISSEVPQNLSASRPQDRQFILSSKKLLLSDSGFYLCAWSVGGWTEAFFGQGTRLTVV.

The CDR3 DNA reads as TGTGCCAGCAGCCCGGGACTAGCGGGCGCACAAAACACAGATACGCAGTATTTT. It is translated as CASSPGLAGAQNTDTQYF. V is TRBV5-4 and J is TRBJ2-3, with 12 bases fitting TRBD2. J gave up 2 bases and V 4 bases, and 11 bases lay outside the gene matches. This CDR3 contains 18 residues. CDR1 is SGHNT and CDR2 is YYREEE in the germline V gene (reference sequence).

The chain links TRBV30 to TRBJ1-2; 9 bases are shared with TRBD1. This CDR3 spans 15 amino acids. CDR1 is GTSNPN, CDR2 SVGIG, per germline (reference sequence). Losses at the gene ends were 1 base for V and 6 bases for J; bases not matched to a gene: 9. DNA for the CDR3: TGTGCCTGGAGTGCGCTGACAGGGGGTTATAATGGCTACACCTTC. Translated, it gives CAWSALTGGYNGYTF.

The chain employs TRBV3-1 (or the pseudogene TRBV3-2) and TRBJ2-1; weak D call: TRBD2 (6 bases). Trimming took off 0 bases at V and 3 bases at J, with 12 bases between the two ends. This CDR3 is 16 amino acids long. In germline, CDR1 is LGHDT, CDR2 YNNKEL (reference sequence). The CDR3 spells CASSQDPREVYNEQFF. Written as DNA, the CDR3 is TGTGCCAGCAGCCAAGATCCGAGGGAGGTCTACAATGAGCAGTTCTTC.

The V and J genes are TRBV4-1 and TRBJ1-2, with 7 bases identical to TRBD1. J was trimmed by 2 bases and V by 4 bases; bases with no gene match: 4. Germline V CDR1 and CDR2: MGHRA, YSYEKL. The CDR3 runs 14 residues. The CDR3 loop reads CASSRATGNYGYTF. In DNA form, the CDR3 reads TGCGCCAGCAGCCGAGCGACAGGGAACTATGGCTACACCTTC.

In this sample, this clone turned up once. This CDR3 is CAWDRERGQPQHF. As DNA, the CDR3 is TGTGCCTGGGACAGGGAGCGGGGACAGCCCCAGCATTTT. V and J are TRBV30 and TRBJ1-5; 7 bases are a match to TRBD1. After removal of 5 bases from V and 7 bases from J, the junction contained 8 bases not matched to a gene. This CDR3 spans 13 amino acids. CDR1 and CDR2 (germline): GTSNPN, SVGIG (reference sequence).

This clone has just a few counts. This chain joins TRBV27 and TRBJ2-4, with D unclear. Looked up from germline, CDR1 is MNHEY and CDR2 is SMNVEV (reference sequence). CDR3 size: 15 residues. Between the trimmed V and J ends, which lost 5 bases and 8 bases, there was a span of 19 bases. In nucleotides, the CDR3 is TGTGCCAGCAGTCAACTGAACCAAGATCCGGACATTCAGTACTTC. Translation: CASSQLNQDPDIQYF.

The gene calls are TRBV6-5 and TRBJ2-5; TRBD2 aligns across 10 bases. Germline CDR1 MNHEY, CDR2 SVGAGI. With V trimmed by 4 bases and J by 2 bases, 1 base remained unmatched. The CDR3 runs 14 residues. The CDR3 sequence: CASSLLAGQETQYF. In DNA form, the CDR3 reads TGTGCCAGCAGTTTACTAGCGGGGCAAGAGACCCAGTACTTC.

This sequence joins TRBV7-2 and TRBJ1-2; no definite D call. CDR1 is SGHTA and CDR2 is FQGNSA in the germline V gene. The CDR3 has 13 residues. The V end was cut by 0 bases, the J end by 2 bases, with 4 bases between. The CDR3 nucleotides are TGTGCCAGCAGCTTAGCAGGAAACTATGGCTACACCTTC. It codes for CASSLAGNYGYTF.

The chain couples TRBV10-3 to TRBJ2-5, with D unresolved. This CDR3 region has 12 residues. CDR1 ENHRY and CDR2 SYGVKD come from the germline V gene. Trimming pared 0 bases from V and 5 bases from J, leaving 4 bases between. CDR3 sequence (DNA): TGTGCCATCAGTGAGTCGGCGGAGACCCAGTACTTC. This codes for CAISESAETQYF.

The chain is built from TRBV7-8 and TRBJ1-2; D is unresolved. V was pared by 1 base and J by 0 bases, with 9 bases between. CDR1 and CDR2 from the germline V gene are SGHVS and FQNEAQ. The CDR3 spans 15 residues. The CDR3 protein is CASSLDRNSNYGYTF. As DNA, the CDR3 is TGTGCCAGCAGCTTAGACCGCAACTCTAACTATGGCTACACCTTC.

V usage is TRBV4-1 and J usage is TRBJ1-4; 7 bases align to TRBD1. The germline V gene has CDR1 MGHRA and CDR2 YSYEKL. Unmatched junction bases numbered 7, after V lost 1 base and J lost 2 bases. The CDR3 contains 17 residues. The CDR3 is CASSQAGRGVTNEKLFF. The CDR3 bases are TGCGCCAGCAGCCAAGCTGGCAGGGGGGTGACTAATGAAAAACTGTTTTTT.

This rearrangement joins TRBV4-2 to TRBJ1-1; TRBD1 might be the D (5 bases). The germline V and J ends were trimmed by 0 bases and 4 bases, with 12 bases remaining between them. CDR1 LGHNA and CDR2 YNFKEQ come from the germline V gene. The CDR3 is made up of 15 amino acids. CDR3 amino acids: CASSQETGGITEAFF. The CDR3, as DNA: TGTGCCAGCAGCCAAGAGACGGGGGGAATCACTGAAGCTTTCTTT.

Points on this clone: The sample carries other DNA sequences with the same CDR3. The rearrangement joins TRBV29-1 to TRBJ1-2; no definite D call. The CDR3 sequence is 11 residues long. The V gene's germline CDR1 is SQVTM and CDR2 ANQGSEA. Trimming stripped 5 bases from V and 3 bases from J, with 7 bases between. CDR3 nucleotides: TGCAGCGTTCTCGTGGACTATGGCTACACCTTC. Encoded protein: CSVLVDYGYTF.

The chain links TRBV28 to TRBJ2-1; D is possibly TRBD2 (6 bases). There are 12 residues in the CDR3. Germline assignment: CDR1 MDHEN and CDR2 SYDVKM. Trimming removed 2 bases at V and 12 bases at J, with 11 bases between. CDR3 sequence (DNA): TGTGCCAGCAGTTTACGGGCGCGGGGGCAGTTCTTC. Amino acids: CASSLRARGQFF.

The chain joins TRBV5-6 to TRBJ1-5, with 7 positions matching TRBD1. The germline gives CDR1 SGHDT, CDR2 YYEEEE. The CDR3 contains 15 residues. V was clipped by 0 bases and J by 2 bases; unmatched bases: 2. DNA for the CDR3: TGTGCCAGCAGCTTGGCTACAGGGGGCAATCAGCCCCAGCATTTT. It yields the protein CASSLATGGNQPQHF.

This clone was observed a single time. The chain employs TRBV4-3 and TRBJ2-1; weak D call: TRBD2 (5 bases). The CDR3 sequence is 16 residues long. Germline CDR1 is LGHNA and CDR2 is YSLEER. V shed 0 bases and J shed 4 bases, with 13 bases lying between them. In DNA form, the CDR3 reads TGCGCCAGCAGCCAAGAGTGGGGAGACCCTTACAATGAGCAGTTCTTC. It translates to CASSQEWGDPYNEQFF.

The J gene is TRBJ1-5, the V gene TRBV10-3; perhaps TRBD1 as D (5 bases). Looked up from germline, CDR1 is ENHRY and CDR2 is SYGVKD. Between the trimmed V and J ends, which lost 2 bases and 9 bases, there was a span of 14 bases. The CDR3 consists of 14 residues. CDR3 protein: CAISEVPAGRPQHF. As DNA, the CDR3 is TGTGCCATCAGTGAGGTTCCCGCAGGGCGGCCCCAGCATTTT.

V gene TRBV5-6 combines with J gene TRBJ2-1; TRBD2 aligns across 9 bases. There are 15 residues in the CDR3. Germline V gene data show CDR1 as SGHDT and CDR2 as YYEEEE. Trimming removed 4 bases from V and 5 bases from J; junction bases left unmatched: 7. DNA for the CDR3: TGTGCCAGCAGCCCGCGGGGACTAGCAAACAATGAGCAGTTCTTC. This encodes CASSPRGLANNEQFF.

This sequence joins TRBV27 and TRBJ1-1, with 8 bases aligning to TRBD1. The CDR3 runs 12 residues. Germline CDR1 reads MNHEY; CDR2 reads SMNVEV (reference sequence). After removal of 7 bases from V and 5 bases from J, the junction contained 3 bases not matched to a gene. CDR3 sequence reads: CASKQGGTEAFF. In nucleotides, the CDR3 is TGTGCCAGCAAACAGGGGGGGACTGAAGCTTTCTTT.

The genes are TRBV5-1 and TRBJ2-2; unclear D gene. CDR3 length equals 14 residues. The germline CDR1 and CDR2 sequences are SGHRS and YFSETQ. Trimming took off 2 bases at V and 6 bases at J, with 11 bases between the two ends. The CDR3 loop reads CASSFLSSPGELFF. DNA of the CDR3: TGCGCCAGCAGCTTTCTGTCAAGCCCCGGGGAGCTGTTTTTT.